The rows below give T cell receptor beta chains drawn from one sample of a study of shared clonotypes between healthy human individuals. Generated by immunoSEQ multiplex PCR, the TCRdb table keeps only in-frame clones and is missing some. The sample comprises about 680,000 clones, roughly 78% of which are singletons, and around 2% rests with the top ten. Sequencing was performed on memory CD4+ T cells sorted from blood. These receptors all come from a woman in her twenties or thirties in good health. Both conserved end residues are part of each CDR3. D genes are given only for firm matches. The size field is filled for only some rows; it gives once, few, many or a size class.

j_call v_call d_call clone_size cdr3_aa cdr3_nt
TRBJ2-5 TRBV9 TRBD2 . CASSAVLAGGRETQYF TGTGCCAGCAGCGCGGTTCTAGCGGGAGGTCGAGAGACCCAGTACTTC
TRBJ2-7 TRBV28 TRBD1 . CASSPQGYSYEQYF TGTGCCAGCAGTCCACAGGGGTACTCCTACGAGCAGTACTTC
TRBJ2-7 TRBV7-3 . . CASSSLPSAGVQYF TGTGCCAGCAGCTCCCTCCCAAGTGCCGGGGTGCAGTACTTC
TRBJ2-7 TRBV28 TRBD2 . CAIRGTSGRPSSYEQYF TGTGCCATACGTGGGACTAGCGGGAGGCCCAGCTCCTACGAGCAGTACTTC
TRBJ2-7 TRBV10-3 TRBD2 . CAIAGTSAYYEQYF TGTGCCATCGCGGGGACTAGCGCATACTACGAGCAGTACTTC
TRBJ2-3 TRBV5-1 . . CASSLIVGVGLDTQYF TGCGCCAGCAGCTTGATTGTGGGGGTGGGGCTCGATACGCAGTATTTT
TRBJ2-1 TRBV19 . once CASSTRDGSSYNEQFF TGTGCCAGTAGTACCAGGGACGGGAGCTCCTACAATGAGCAGTTCTTC
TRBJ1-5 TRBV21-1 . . CASKRPGHQPQHF TGTGCCAGCAAAAGGCCAGGGCATCAGCCCCAGCATTTT
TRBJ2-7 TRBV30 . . CAWRASFYEQYF TGTGCCTGGAGGGCTAGCTTCTACGAGCAGTACTTC
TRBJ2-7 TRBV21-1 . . CASSRIRDSPYEQYF TGTGCCAGCAGCAGGATTCGGGACAGCCCTTACGAGCAGTACTTC
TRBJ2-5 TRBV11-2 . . CASSSRLGKETQYF TGTGCCAGCAGCTCGCGACTAGGCAAAGAGACCCAGTACTTC
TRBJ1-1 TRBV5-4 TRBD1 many CASSKGTANTEAFF TGTGCCAGCAGCAAAGGGACAGCGAACACTGAAGCTTTCTTT
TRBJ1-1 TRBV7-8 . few CASSPLVGTEAFF TGTGCCAGCAGCCCCCTCGTGGGGACTGAAGCTTTCTTT
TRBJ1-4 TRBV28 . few CASRRQGSTNEKLFF TGTGCCAGCAGACGTCAGGGATCCACTAATGAAAAACTGTTTTTT
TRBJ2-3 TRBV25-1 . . CASRQGSTDTQYF TGTGCCAGCAGACAGGGCAGCACAGATACGCAGTATTTT
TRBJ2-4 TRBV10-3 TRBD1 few CAISDRGGVNIQYF TGTGCCATATCGGACAGGGGAGGCGTAAACATTCAGTACTTC
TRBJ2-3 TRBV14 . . CASSRTLGETDTQYF TGTGCCAGCAGCCGAACCCTTGGGGAAACAGATACGCAGTATTTT
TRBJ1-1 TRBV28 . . CAIVTPNTEAFF TGTGCCATAGTTACGCCCAACACTGAAGCTTTCTTT
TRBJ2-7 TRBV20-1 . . CSASLYEQYF TGCAGTGCCAGTCTCTACGAGCAGTACTTC
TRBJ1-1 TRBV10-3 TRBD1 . CAIGQGNTEAFF TGTGCCATAGGACAGGGTAACACTGAAGCTTTCTTT
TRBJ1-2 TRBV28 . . CASSKSGWGYTF TGTGCCAGCAGTAAGAGCGGCTGGGGCTACACCTTC
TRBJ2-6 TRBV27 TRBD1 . CASSFAAGGSGANVLTF TGTGCCAGCAGTTTCGCCGCAGGGGGCAGCGGGGCCAACGTCCTGACTTTC
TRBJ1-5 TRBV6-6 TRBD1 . CASSKGTAGRNQPQHF TGTGCCAGCAGTAAGGGGACAGCTGGGCGCAATCAGCCCCAGCATTTT
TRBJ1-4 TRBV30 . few CAAQEVGRPNEKLFF TGTGCCGCCCAAGAGGTGGGCAGGCCTAATGAAAAACTGTTTTTT
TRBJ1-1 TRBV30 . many CAWNRDLSTEAFF TGTGCCTGGAACCGGGACCTTTCCACTGAAGCTTTCTTT
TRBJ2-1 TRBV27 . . CASSLGSSSYNEQFF TGTGCCAGCAGTTTGGGGTCGAGCTCCTACAATGAGCAGTTCTTC
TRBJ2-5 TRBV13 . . CASSQTGTEVTQYF TGTGCCAGCAGCCAGACCGGGACGGAGGTGACCCAGTACTTC
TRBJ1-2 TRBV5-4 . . CASRSSNLRINGYTF TGTGCCAGCAGATCCAGTAATCTGAGGATTAATGGCTACACCTTC
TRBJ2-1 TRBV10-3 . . CAISESWINNEQFF TGTGCCATCAGTGAGTCATGGATTAACAATGAGCAGTTCTTC
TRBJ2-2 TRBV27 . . CASSLTPSRTGELFF TGTGCCAGCAGTCTCACCCCGTCTAGGACCGGGGAGCTGTTTTTT
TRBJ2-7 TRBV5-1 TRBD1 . CASSRTGGLTYEQYF TGCGCCAGCAGCCGGACAGGGGGACTGACCTACGAGCAGTACTTC
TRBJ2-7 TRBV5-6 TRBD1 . CASRRTGGSYEQYF TGTGCCAGCAGGCGGACAGGGGGCTCCTACGAGCAGTACTTC
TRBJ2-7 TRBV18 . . CASSLHPDLLGEQYF TGTGCCAGCTCACTTCACCCGGACCTTTTGGGCGAGCAGTACTTC
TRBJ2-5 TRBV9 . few CASSVGIEETQYF TGTGCCAGCAGCGTTGGTATAGAAGAGACCCAGTACTTC
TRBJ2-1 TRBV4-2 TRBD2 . CASSQVSAGRNNEQFF TGTGCCAGCAGCCAGGTCTCAGCGGGGCGGAACAATGAGCAGTTCTTC
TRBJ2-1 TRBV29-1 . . CSDPPTRSPNEQFF TGCAGCGACCCGCCGACTCGCAGTCCCAATGAGCAGTTCTTC
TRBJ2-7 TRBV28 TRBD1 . CASSLSATGTYEQYF TGTGCCAGCAGTTTATCGGCGACAGGGACCTACGAGCAGTACTTC
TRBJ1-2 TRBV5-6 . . CASSPGTVNYGYTF TGTGCCAGCAGCCCAGGGACGGTGAACTATGGCTACACCTTC
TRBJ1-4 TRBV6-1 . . CASSHRDSREKLFF TGTGCCAGCAGTCACCGGGACTCCCGAGAAAAACTGTTTTTT
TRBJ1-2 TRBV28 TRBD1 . CASSLYVGTGIVYGYTF TGTGCCAGCAGTTTATATGTGGGGACAGGGATTGTCTATGGCTACACCTTC
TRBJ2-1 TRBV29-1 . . CSVVTIPNEQFF TGCAGCGTTGTGACTATACCTAATGAGCAGTTCTTC
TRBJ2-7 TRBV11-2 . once CASSLERSPAPYEQYF TGTGCCAGCAGCTTGGAGAGGTCGCCAGCACCCTACGAGCAGTACTTC
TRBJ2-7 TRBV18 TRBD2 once CASSPPTSGRLKQYF TGTGCCAGCTCACCACCAACTAGCGGGAGGCTAAAGCAGTACTTC
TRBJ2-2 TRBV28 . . CASRPATGNTGELFF TGTGCCAGCAGACCTGCGACAGGAAACACCGGGGAGCTGTTTTTT
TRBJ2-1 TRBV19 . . CASTLPGPEFNEQFF TGTGCCAGTACCCTACCCGGGCCGGAATTTAATGAGCAGTTCTTC
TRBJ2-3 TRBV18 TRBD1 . CASSKDRGSTDTQYF TGTGCCAGCTCAAAAGACAGGGGGAGCACAGATACGCAGTATTTT
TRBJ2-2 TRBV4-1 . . CASSQGRPAGELFF TGCGCCAGCAGCCAAGGAAGGCCCGCCGGGGAGCTGTTTTTT